The 17 T cell receptor beta chains reported below all come from one sample, sequenced in a study of T cell changes during pregnancy in multiple sclerosis. Generated by immunoSEQ multiplex PCR, the TCRdb table keeps only in-frame clones and is missing some. The sample consists of tens of thousands of clones, about 90% of them appearing once. The specimen was CD4+ T cells from peripheral blood mononuclear cells, collected in the second trimester of pregnancy. Receptors originate from a female donor with multiple sclerosis, enrolled in a pregnancy study.

This sequence joins TRBV2 and TRBJ1-6, with D unresolved. Germline CDR1 is SNHLY and CDR2 is FYNNEI. The CDR3 contains 15 residues. The V end was cut by 5 bases, the J end by 0 bases, with 8 bases between. The chain's CDR3 is CASSLGSSYNSPLHF. For the CDR3, the DNA is TGTGCCAGCAGTCTCGGGAGCTCCTATAATTCACCCCTCCACTTT.

The V gene is TRBV27, the J gene TRBJ2-2; the match to TRBD2 covers 8 bases. This CDR3 contains 15 residues. V lost 8 bases to trimming and J lost 0 bases; unmatched junction nucleotides: 5. Germline V gives CDR1 MNHEY, CDR2 SMNVEV (reference sequence). This CDR3 reads CASRLLAANTGELFF. The CDR3 nucleotides are TGTGCCAGCCGGCTACTAGCGGCGAACACCGGGGAGCTGTTTTTT.

This clone showed up just a few times. The chain employs TRBV18 and TRBJ1-1, with D uncertain. Germline loops: CDR1 KGHSH, CDR2 LQKENI. V lost 0 bases, J lost 1 base, and 6 bases lay in between. The CDR3 has 14 residues. The CDR3 DNA reads as TGTGCCAGCTCACCACCGAACGGGAACACTGAAGCTTTCTTT. Translating it yields CASSPPNGNTEAFF.

The V gene is TRBV6-7, the J gene TRBJ1-2; D might be TRBD1 (5 bases). TRBV6-7 is placed among ORFs of uncertain function. V lost 7 bases and J lost 5, with 17 bases in between. The CDR3 has 14 residues. The CDR3: CASKMGDSKYGYTF. The CDR3, as DNA: TGTGCCAGCAAAATGGGGGACTCGAAATATGGCTACACCTTC.

This clone was detected once. V gene TRBV9 combines with J gene TRBJ1-1, with 7 bases that match TRBD1. Trimming took 2 bases from V and 5 from J; bases not matched to a gene: 3. The length of the CDR3 is 13 residues. Germline V gives CDR1 SGDLS, CDR2 YYNGEE. DNA of the CDR3: TGTGCCAGCAGCGTGACAGGGAGGACTGAAGCTTTCTTT. Residues: CASSVTGRTEAFF.

This rearrangement joins TRBV11-3 to TRBJ2-5, with D perhaps matching TRBD1 (7 bases). CDR3 length: 15 amino acids. V was cut by 5 bases and J by 2 bases, with 15 bases left in between. In germline, CDR1 is SGHNT, CDR2 YENEEA. The CDR3, as DNA: TGTGCCAGCAGCCGAGGGGGGACAGTTCAAGAGACCCAGTACTTC. Its protein product is CASSRGGTVQETQYF.

This clone has only one observation. This chain connects TRBV19 to TRBJ1-5, with TRBD1 identical over 10 bases. V was clipped by 3 bases and J by 1 base; unmatched bases: 9. Germline V gives CDR1 LNHDA, CDR2 SQIVND (reference sequence). This CDR3 has 18 residues. Written as DNA, the CDR3 is TGTGCCAGTAGTATCTGGGGGGCGGACAGGGGGAGCAATCAGCCCCAGCATTTT. Residues: CASSIWGADRGSNQPQHF.

The rearrangement links TRBV28 to TRBJ1-2; TRBD1 aligns across 7 bases. V lost 5 bases, J lost 1 base, and 4 bases stayed unmatched. In germline, CDR1 is MDHEN, CDR2 SYDVKM. The CDR3 is made up of 14 amino acids. In nucleotides, the CDR3 is TGTGCCAGCAGTCGGGACAGACTTAACTATGGCTACACCTTC. As protein: CASSRDRLNYGYTF.

This clone was detected only once. The chain has TRBV28 and TRBJ2-7; 14 nucleotides match TRBD2. Germline CDR1 MDHEN, CDR2 SYDVKM. The V segment lost 6 bases and the J segment 4 bases; nucleotides outside the gene matches: 5. This CDR3 is built from 15 residues. CDR3 bases: TGTGCCAGCAGCCGCGGACTAGCGGGAGGTTACGAGCAGTACTTC. Translation: CASSRGLAGGYEQYF.

This clone occurred a few times. The chain joins TRBV7-2 to TRBJ1-1, with 9 bases aligning to TRBD1. Germline values: CDR1 SGHTA, CDR2 FQGNSA. The CDR3 is made up of 14 amino acids. V shed 5 bases and J 4 bases; nucleotides not matched to a gene: 5. CDR3 sequence reads: CASSLQGAGTEAFF. The CDR3 DNA is TGTGCCAGCAGCCTACAGGGGGCCGGCACTGAAGCTTTCTTT.

This chain connects TRBV2 to TRBJ1-2; the D gene is possibly TRBD1 (6 bases). Per the germline V gene, CDR1 is SNHLY and CDR2 is FYNNEI. V dropped 3 bases and J dropped 4 bases, with 12 bases sitting between them. The CDR3 has 14 residues. CDR3 region: CASSDGGQIYGYTF. The CDR3 coding sequence is TGTGCCAGCAGTGATGGTGGACAGATCTATGGCTACACCTTC. The full variable domain, rest sourced from reference TRBV2 and TRBJ1-2, is EPEVTQTPSHQVTQMGQEVILRCVPISNHLYFYWYRQILGQKVEFLVSFYNNEISEKSEIFDDQFSVERPDGSNFTLKIRSTKLEDSAMYFCASSDGGQIYGYTFGSGTRLTVV.

The chain is built from TRBV7-2 and TRBJ1-2; 10 bases are a match to TRBD1. CDR1 and CDR2 from the germline V gene are SGHTA and FQGNSA. CDR3 length: 16 amino acids. Unmatched junction bases numbered 7, after V lost 5 bases and J lost 1 base. The CDR3 loop reads CASSTGQGKSNYGYTF. CDR3 DNA: TGTGCCAGCAGCACGGGACAGGGGAAGAGTAACTATGGCTACACCTTC.

In this sample, this clone turned up once. The rearrangement uses TRBV6-1 and TRBJ1-5, with 9 bases fitting TRBD1. V lost 4 bases, J lost 7 bases, and 5 bases stayed unmatched. Germline V gene lookup returns CDR1 MNHNS and CDR2 SASEGT. CDR3 length equals 14 residues. CDR3 amino acids: CASSGPTGGQPQHF. Here the CDR3 DNA reads TGTGCCAGCAGTGGTCCTACAGGGGGCCAGCCCCAGCATTTT.

This chain uses TRBV6-5 with TRBJ1-6; a weak D match, TRBD1 (5 bases). Trimming cost V 0 bases and J 9 bases, with 15 bases left between them. This CDR3 contains 16 residues. CDR1 is MNHEY, CDR2 SVGAGI, per germline. This CDR3 reads CASSYSPGQGSSPLHF. The DNA of the CDR3 is TGTGCCAGCAGTTACTCTCCAGGGCAAGGGTCTTCACCCCTCCACTTT.

The chain carries TRBV5-1 and TRBJ2-3; TRBD2 matches at 7 bases. Germline V gene lookup returns CDR1 SGHRS and CDR2 YFSETQ. V dropped 4 bases and J dropped 3; count of bases not matched to a gene: 11. The CDR3 is 16 amino acids. CDR3 region: CASSPGRREKTDTQYF. CDR3 nucleotide sequence: TGCGCCAGCAGCCCAGGGCGGCGGGAGAAAACAGATACGCAGTATTTT.

The V and J genes are TRBV6-1 and TRBJ2-3; TRBD2 aligns across 11 bases. This CDR3 spans 15 amino acids. The germline V gene has CDR1 MNHNS and CDR2 SASEGT. J gave up 1 base and V 7 bases, and 4 bases lay outside the gene matches. The CDR3 DNA reads as TGTGCCAGCAACCTGGGACTAGCGGGCACAGATACGCAGTATTTT. Its protein is CASNLGLAGTDTQYF.

V and J are TRBV7-3 and TRBJ1-1; D may be TRBD1 (6 bases). The CDR3 runs 14 residues. Between the trimmed V and J ends, which lost 0 bases and 1 base, there was a span of 6 bases. CDR1 is SGHTA and CDR2 is FQGTGA in the germline V gene. In DNA, the CDR3 is TGTGCCAGCAGCTTAACAGGGGGGAACACTGAAGCTTTCTTT. Amino acids: CASSLTGGNTEAFF.